This TCR beta chain was profiled in a study of shared T cell receptors in the human thymus (dated by TCRdb to about 2021). Regarding the study in general: The study examined how the human thymus generates shared, self-reactive T-cell receptor alpha chains.

Libraries were made using the immunoSEQ multiplex PCR assay. TCRdb took this table from immuneACCESS and kept in-frame rearrangements with V and J called. Such tables lack part of the clones; where checked against another copy, unresolved V genes explain under half of the gap, and the rest is unexplained. The sample includes hundreds of thousands of clones, with over 75% observed a single time. The top ten clonotypes cover 0.008% to 0.011% of the sample. Of note for this clone: The antigen this receptor binds is unknown. It has no much larger one-base neighbor in the sample; base qualities were not kept.

CDR1 SQVTM and CDR2 ANQGSEA were looked up in the germline V gene. V is shortened by 4 bases, J by 2 bases, and the region joining them spans 5 bases. The CDR3 measures 11 amino acids from cysteine to phenylalanine. Only the CDR3 portion is preserved as DNA: 33 bases, with reading frame beginning at the first base. This sample also belongs to another study, concerning human thymus T cells. The second publication reports: Donors were immunologically healthy infants undergoing open corrective cardiac surgery for congenital heart defects in Finland. The thymus tissue came from surgical resects taken out during corrective cardiac surgery. Biased V and J gene segment usage appeared to be present in both thymic and peripheral blood repertoires. Highly overlapping thymic TCR repertoires among unrelated individuals were reported in the related research. The study characterized TCR alpha and beta repertoires from about 8 infant thymus samples and a few related peripheral blood samples. Donor ages ranged from roughly 7 to 250 days, and the cohort comprised five or six male and two female infants. After being mechanically released from the tissue, thymocytes were kept at -70 degrees C in pellets of roughly 9.5-31 million cells. A QIAsymphony instrument was used to extract genomic DNA from frozen cell pellets. The immunoSEQ multiplex PCR assay was used to amplify the TCRB and TCRAD loci from a standardized amount of quality-controlled genomic DNA. Amplicons spanned the V(D)J region at a length sufficient to cover the CDR3 and identify V and J genes. Through the commercial immunoSEQ service, the amplicons were sequenced on an Illumina platform. Primer bias and sequencing errors were corrected as previously described, and TCRAD and TCRB were defined on the basis of the IMGT database. The repertoires were analysed using immunoSEQ Analyzer 3.0 and VDJTools for basic statistics, V/J segment usage, diversity estimates, rarefaction and pairwise overlap. Diversity was estimated with Chao1, ChaoE, Efron-Thisted, Shannon and inverse Simpson indices, and also on datasets down-sampled to the smallest sample. Repertoire overlap used strict matching of CDR3 nucleotide sequence, V gene and J gene, with Jaccard-based multidimensional scaling clustering. On average, approximately 790,000 unique TCRB clonotypes were obtained from thymus samples, compared with around 78,000 from blood samples.

The TCR was taken from a boy under two years old with a congenital heart defect. Donor details come from another sample of the same person, matched by shared clones. Sequencing input: thymocytes. The V and J genes are TRBV29-1 and TRBJ1-2; no D gene can be assigned with confidence. The CDR3 region has the sequence CSVGGNYGYTF. The nucleotide sequence is given as TGCAGCGTTGGAGGGAACTATGGCTACACCTTC.